This T cell receptor beta chain appears in the sequencing data of a study of T cells in Graves' hyperthyroidism and ophthalmopathy. This clonotype was recorded many times. The antigen remains unidentified. Diagnosing involved the use of clinical symptoms, serum thyroxine and TRAb, thyroid ultrasound and orbital computed tomography. Amplification targeted TCR beta CDR3 regions from RNA transcripts. A first-round RT-PCR of the TCR CDR3 used the HTBI primer set. One entry per CDR3 protein results from TCRdb running MiXCR on the multiplex PCR reads. The sample lists under 500,000 distinct CDR3 sequences, roughly 13% occurring once. General observations from the study: Among clonotypes expanded in thyroid above 0.001, most were also found in blood.

J gave up 5 bases and V 6 bases, and 12 bases lay outside the gene matches. This CDR3 has 16 residues. Germline-derived CDR1 and CDR2 are LGHDT and YNNKEL (reference sequence). The V gene is TRBV3-1, the J gene TRBJ2-7, with 11 bases aligning to TRBD2. The sequenced sample was blood. This receptor was identified in a man in his fifties or sixties with Graves' ophthalmopathy. DNA for the CDR3: TGTGCCAGCAGTCTTCTAGCGGGAGGATGGAATCACGAGCAGTACTTC. Protein product: CASSLLAGGWNHEQYF.